The 16 T cell receptor beta chains listed next were all sequenced from one sample in a study of metastatic and nonmetastatic thyroid tumors. TCRdb re-called clones via MiXCR from the PCR reads. The data hold over 15,000 clones, with about 28% observed a single time. Before thyroid surgery, none of the patients had received any treatment. Sequencing was done on a sample of tumor tissue. Receptor source: a female donor with papillary thyroid cancer or a benign thyroid nodule (not recorded which). Some clones in this sample may be carry-over from other donors' samples.

V usage is TRBV20-1 and J usage is TRBJ1-2; D not certain. There are 15 residues in the CDR3. CDR1 is DFQATT and CDR2 is SNEGSKA in the germline V gene (reference sequence). V was pared by 1 base and J by 7 bases, with 19 bases between. For the CDR3, the DNA is TGCAGTGCTAGAGTAGGTGGTGGTGCCTCCTGTGGCTACACCTTC. Its protein is CSARVGGGASCGYTF.

The chain employs TRBV6-5 and TRBJ2-6; D gene unclear. CDR3 length: 18 residues. Trimming left V 11 bases short and J 0 bases short, with 23 bases between. The germline V gene encodes CDR1 MNHEY and CDR2 SVGAGI. The CDR3 is CAARSGSGPRSGANVLTF. CDR3 nucleotide sequence: TGTGCCGCCCGGTCTGGCAGTGGCCCCCGCTCTGGGGCCAACGTCCTGACTTTC.

The V call is TRBV25-1, the J call TRBJ2-5, with D hard to call. CDR3 length: 13 amino acids. The ends were cut back, 4 bases at V and 4 bases at J, with 10 bases in the middle. Germline loops: CDR1 MGHDK, CDR2 SYGVNS. The CDR3 nucleotides are TGTGCCAGCAGTGTGTGGCAGGCAGAGACCCAGTACTTC. Translated, it gives CASSVWQAETQYF.

This clone is medium-sized. The chain recombines TRBV6-1 with TRBJ1-3; possible D gene TRBD1, 5 bases. Looked up from germline, CDR1 is MNHNS and CDR2 is SASEGT. The CDR3 has 16 amino acids. Trimming shortened V by 5 bases and J by 0 bases, and 14 bases separated the two germline ends. CDR3: CASSSHEGSSGNTIYF. DNA for the CDR3: TGTGCCAGCAGTTCTCATGAGGGGAGCTCTGGAAACACCATATATTTT.

There are many counts of this clone. The chain has TRBV7-2 and TRBJ2-5; 9 bases line up with TRBD1. V lost 4 bases to trimming and J lost 4 bases; unmatched junction nucleotides: 7. The V gene's germline CDR1 is SGHTA and CDR2 FQGNSA. The CDR3 has 15 residues. The CDR3, as DNA: TGTGCCAGCAGCTCGGGACAGGGTATTGCAGAGACCCAGTACTTC. Encoded protein: CASSSGQGIAETQYF.

This clone is categorized as medium-sized. The chain carries TRBV10-1 and TRBJ2-2; D remains unclear. Germline V gene sequence: CDR1 WNHNN, CDR2 SYGVQD (reference sequence). V lost 8 bases, J lost 3 bases, and 10 bases lay in between. The CDR3 is 13 amino acids. Here the CDR3 reads CASGPMDTGELFF. Written as DNA, the CDR3 is TGCGCCAGCGGGCCAATGGACACCGGGGAGCTGTTTTTT.

Many counts were recorded for this clone. The chain employs TRBV20-1 and TRBJ2-7, with D unclear. CDR1 and CDR2 (germline): DFQATT, SNEGSKA (reference sequence). This CDR3 is 13 amino acids long. V lost 5 bases, J lost 2 bases, and 13 bases lay in between. The CDR3 protein is CSAVGGQTYEQYF. The CDR3 DNA sequence: TGCAGTGCTGTGGGCGGCCAGACCTACGAGCAGTACTTC.

This clone has ten or more counts. Other nucleotide sequences in the sample specify the same CDR3. The V gene is TRBV4-2, the J gene TRBJ2-7; D might be TRBD2 (6 bases). The CDR3 is 14 residues long. V dropped 1 base and J dropped 5 bases, with 12 bases sitting between them. CDR1 is LGHNA, CDR2 YNFKEQ, per germline. The CDR3 DNA reads as TGTGCCAGCAGCCAAGCGGATCGGGGGAACGAGCAGTACTTC. It codes for CASSQADRGNEQYF.

This clone came up many times. V gene TRBV2 combines with J gene TRBJ2-4; the D gene is possibly TRBD1 (5 bases). The CDR3 is 17 residues long. The ends were cut back, 3 bases at V and 1 base at J, with 16 bases in the middle. CDR1 is SNHLY and CDR2 is FYNNEI in the germline V gene. CDR3 sequence: CASSEMGQGSAKNIQYF. Here the CDR3 DNA reads TGTGCCAGCAGTGAGATGGGGCAGGGCTCGGCCAAAAACATTCAGTACTTC.

By its share, this clone is medium-sized. The rearrangement uses TRBV6-5 and TRBJ2-7; TRBD1 agrees at 9 bases. Germline CDR1 MNHEY, CDR2 SVGAGI. The junction had 11 bases not matched to a gene; V was cut back by 2 bases and J by 3 bases. The CDR3 is made up of 17 amino acids. The CDR3 loop is CASSYKYSGTGNYEQYF. The DNA of the CDR3 is TGTGCCAGCAGTTACAAATATTCCGGGACAGGGAACTACGAGCAGTACTTC.

This clone was seen at least ten times. This sequence joins TRBV6-1 and TRBJ1-1; D is uncertain. V was shortened by 6 bases and J by 1 base, with 15 bases between the two germline ends. Germline CDR1 reads MNHNS; CDR2 reads SASEGT. CDR3 size: 15 residues. The CDR3 is CASSLQRRPNTEAFF. The CDR3 bases are TGTGCCAGCAGCCTCCAGCGACGGCCGAACACTGAAGCTTTCTTT.

This clone was seen repeatedly, ten times or more. The rearrangement joins TRBV27 to TRBJ1-1, with D hard to call. The CDR3 covers 9 residues. V lost 7 bases to trimming and J lost 8 bases, with 5 bases between them. Per the germline V gene, CDR1 is MNHEY and CDR2 is SMNVEV (reference sequence). The CDR3 loop is CASTREAFF. The DNA of the CDR3 is TGTGCCAGCACTAGAGAAGCTTTCTTT.

The chain uses TRBV30 and TRBJ2-3; perhaps TRBD2 as D (6 bases). V lost 2 bases and J 3 bases, leaving 6 bases between the germline ends. The CDR3 runs to 12 residues. Per the germline V gene, CDR1 is GTSNPN and CDR2 is SVGIG (reference sequence). Here the CDR3 reads CAWSRGTDTQYF. The CDR3 DNA sequence: TGTGCCTGGAGTCGGGGGACAGATACGCAGTATTTT. Drawing the rest from reference TRBV30 and TRBJ2-3, the complete variable domain is SQTIHQWPATLVQPVGSPLSLECTVEGTSNPNLYWYRQAAGRGLQLLFYSVGIGQISSEVPQNLSASRPQDRQFILSSKKLLLSDSGFYLCAWSRGTDTQYFGPGTRLTVL.

This clone was found many times. The chain combines TRBV20-1 with TRBJ2-1; 8 nucleotides line up with TRBD2. Germline V CDR1 and CDR2: DFQATT, SNEGSKA (reference sequence). The junction had 10 bases not matched to a gene; V was cut back by 2 bases and J by 4 bases. The CDR3 covers 16 residues. This CDR3 reads CSARSSGTRAYNEQFF. The CDR3 bases are TGCAGTGCTAGATCCTCCGGGACTAGGGCTTACAATGAGCAGTTCTTC.

With respect to this clone: Within the sample, other DNA sequences also encode this same CDR3. This chain uses TRBV3-1 with TRBJ2-1; D gene ambiguous. This CDR3 comprises 12 residues. From germline, CDR1 is LGHDT and CDR2 YNNKEL (reference sequence). V was shortened by 1 base and J by 8 bases, with 6 bases between the two germline ends. CDR3 coding DNA: TGTGCCAGCAGCCAAGGGTATGATGAGCAGTTCTTC. Translated: CASSQGYDEQFF.

Turning to this clone: Germline and junction disagree at one end, which may indicate a read error. The J gene is TRBJ2-1, the V gene TRBV10-1, with TRBD2 matching over 10 bases. Germline lookup yields CDR1 WNHNN and CDR2 SYGVQD (reference sequence). This CDR3 has 14 amino acids. The CDR3 nucleotides read TGCTCCATCAGTGAGCTAGCGGGAGATAGCGAGCAGTCCTTC. This sequence encodes CSISELAGDSEQSF.